The present TCR beta chain was sequenced within a study of cytomegalovirus exposure and HLA in healthy donors. Findings of the study overall: In presence/absence analyses, roughly uniform sequencing depth across donors was assumed. Analysis performed later found about 17,000 TCR beta sequences associated with HLA alleles at 0.05 false discovery rate. A later analysis showed that HLA-associated TCR beta chains had undergone more clonal expansion than equally common others. The study flagged fewer than 200 TCR beta chains as cytomegalovirus-associated.

Comments on this clone: The antigen is unknown.

The CDR3 spans 15 residues. Germline CDR1 LGHNT, CDR2 FRNRAP. Trimming removed 7 bases from V and 5 bases from J; junction bases left unmatched: 13. PCR was performed using 60 Vbeta and 13 Jbeta primers. The method was immunoSEQ multiplex PCR; TCRdb's version includes in-frame clones alone and lacks a portion of them. The table has roughly 45,000 clones, about two thirds seen once. The chain employs TRBV12-5 and TRBJ2-5; TRBD2 aligns across 7 bases. This clonotype was obtained from a man between 60 and 75 years old in good health and CMV-seropositive. The sample was PBMCs. The CDR3 DNA reads as TGTGCTAGTGCCCTCAAAGCGGGAAGACAGGAGACCCAGTACTTC. This codes for CASALKAGRQETQYF.